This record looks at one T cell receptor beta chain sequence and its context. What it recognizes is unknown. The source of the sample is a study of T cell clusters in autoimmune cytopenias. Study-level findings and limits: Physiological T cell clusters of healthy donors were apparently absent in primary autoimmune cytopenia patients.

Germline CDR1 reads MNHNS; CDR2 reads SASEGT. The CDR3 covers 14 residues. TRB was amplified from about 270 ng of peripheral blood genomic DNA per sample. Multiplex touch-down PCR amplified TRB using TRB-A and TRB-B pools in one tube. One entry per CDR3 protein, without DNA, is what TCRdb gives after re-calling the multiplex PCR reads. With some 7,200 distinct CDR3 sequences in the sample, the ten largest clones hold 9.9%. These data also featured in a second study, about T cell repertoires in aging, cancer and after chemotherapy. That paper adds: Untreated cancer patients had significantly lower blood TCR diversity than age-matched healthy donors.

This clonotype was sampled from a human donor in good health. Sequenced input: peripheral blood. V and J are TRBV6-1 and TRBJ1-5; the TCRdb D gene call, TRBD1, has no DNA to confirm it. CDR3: CASGRDRVSQPQHF.